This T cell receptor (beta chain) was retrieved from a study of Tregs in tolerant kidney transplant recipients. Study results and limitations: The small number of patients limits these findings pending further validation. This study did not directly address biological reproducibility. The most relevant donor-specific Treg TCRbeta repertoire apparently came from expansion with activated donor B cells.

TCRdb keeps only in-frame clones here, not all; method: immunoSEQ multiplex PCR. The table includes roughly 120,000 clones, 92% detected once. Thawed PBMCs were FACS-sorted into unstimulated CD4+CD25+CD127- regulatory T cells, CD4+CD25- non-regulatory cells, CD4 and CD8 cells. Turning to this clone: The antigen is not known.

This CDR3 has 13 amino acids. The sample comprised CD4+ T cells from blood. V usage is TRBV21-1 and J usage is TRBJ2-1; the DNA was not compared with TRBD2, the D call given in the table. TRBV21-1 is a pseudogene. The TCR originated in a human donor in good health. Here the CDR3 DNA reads TGTGCCAGCAGCAAAGTCGAGGGAAGGGCCCAGTTCTTC. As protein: CASSKVEGRAQFF.